This T cell receptor (beta chain) was recorded in a study of blood T cells in healthy people across ages (dated by TCRdb to between 2014 and 2017). Concerning the study at large: In model experiments, template switching captured roughly one uniquely barcoded TCR beta cDNA molecule for every two T cells. The study measured age-related changes in TCR beta repertoire diversity using deep sequencing normalized with unique cDNA molecular identifiers. Donors were grouped into four age groups: young (average about 15 years), middle-aged (about 40), aged (about 59) and long-lived (around 80). To avoid experimental bias, donors of different ages were randomly spread across the sequencing lanes. Two additional independent replicas of 1 million unique cDNA reads from the same blood draw were analyzed for two donors (one aged 18 to 30 and one aged 80 or older).

Systemically healthy Caucasian individuals from Russia, approximately 39 in total and aged about 6 to 100 years, were included as donors. Around 10 milliliters of peripheral blood were drawn from each donor into EDTA-treated Vacutainer tubes. Ficoll-Paque density-gradient centrifugation was used to isolate PBMCs, with at least 7 million obtained per sample. Trizol reagent was used to extract total RNA from the PBMCs, yielding at least 5 micrograms per sample. For every donor, flow cytometry on a PBMC aliquot measured the percentage of naive CD45RAhigh/CD27high T cells. This clonotype was detected ten times or more. This receptor's antigen is unknown. No clone much larger than this one lies a single base away; base qualities are absent. Library preparation used 5' RACE. The instrument was an Illumina HiSeq 2500. A second PCR of 7 to 11 cycles was performed with a sample-barcoded 5' primer and a J-beta primer mix. A template-switch 5' adaptor carrying 12 random nucleotides introduced a unique molecular identifier onto each TCR beta cDNA molecule. Each sample yielded at least 3 million CDR3-containing paired-end reads. All of the RNA was converted into first-strand cDNA using the Mint cDNA synthesis kit, with a TRBC-specific oligonucleotide serving as the primer. After uracil-DNA glycosylase treatment, a first 18-cycle PCR used universal primers M1SS and BC2_uni_R on all cDNA. Concerning the study's data processing: Normalization of each sample was performed by random selection of 1 million high-quality reads, each carrying a distinct molecular identifier. Reads sharing molecular identifiers were discarded rather than binned into consensus sequences. MiTCR, with a Q25 quality threshold and the strictest error-elimination algorithm, was used for CDR3 identification, clonotype clustering and error correction. Lower-bound total TCR beta diversity was estimated with a nonparametric unseen species model using Euler transformation. The raw public data were reprocessed by TCRdb itself: fastp quality trimming at Q25, MiXCR clonotype calling, in-frame beta chains only. Rows merge per CDR3 protein into single entries with the most common DNA and genes. TCRdb, rather than the study authors, made the V and J calls. The sample table holds about 670,000 distinct CDR3 sequences, of which around 43% were seen once. The ten largest clonotypes hold 25% to 35% of the sample.

The study at large found these results: Compared with the aged group, the long-lived group had more naive CD4+ T cells, fewer expanded clones and increased TCR diversity, a pattern suggesting age selection. Donor CMV infection status was unknown, potentially confounding age-related changes in expanded clonotypes. A strong correlation was found between observed TCR beta diversity and the percentage of naive T cells measured by flow cytometry. Estimates of total diversity based on one million sequenced T cells were regarded as lower bounds and as underestimates. Observed TCR beta diversity per million T cells fell roughly linearly with age, and a significant reduction was already apparent by age around 39. Bulk unsorted PBMC profiling prevented conclusive comparison of naive and antigen-experienced compartments.

Specimen: blood. This sequence originates from a man older than 75 in good health.

The DNA sequence is given as TGCAGTGCCGAGGGGGACTCCTCCTACGAGCAGTACTTC. It translates as CSAEGDSSYEQYF. The chain links TRBV20-1 with TRBJ2-7, with the D segment possibly TRBD1 or TRBD2, each aligning over 6 bases. Trimming costs V 6 bases and J 0 bases, and their ends lie 12 bases apart. The CDR3 holds 13 amino acids from the cysteine to the phenylalanine. Only the CDR3 DNA is retained, 39 bases long and in frame from the first base. The germline V gene (reference sequence) gives CDR1 as DFQATT and CDR2 as SNEGSKA.